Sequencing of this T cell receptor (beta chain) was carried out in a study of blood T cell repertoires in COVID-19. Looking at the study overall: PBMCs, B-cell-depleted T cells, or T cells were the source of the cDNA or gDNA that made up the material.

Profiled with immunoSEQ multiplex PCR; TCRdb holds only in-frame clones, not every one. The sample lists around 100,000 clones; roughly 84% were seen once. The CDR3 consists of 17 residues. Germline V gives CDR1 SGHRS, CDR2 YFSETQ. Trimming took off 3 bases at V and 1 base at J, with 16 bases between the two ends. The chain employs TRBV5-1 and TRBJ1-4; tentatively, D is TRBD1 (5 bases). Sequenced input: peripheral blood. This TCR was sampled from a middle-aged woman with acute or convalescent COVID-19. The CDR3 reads CASSSQHSRGTNEKLFF. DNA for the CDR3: TGCGCCAGCAGCTCGCAACATTCAAGGGGAACTAATGAAAAACTGTTTTTT.